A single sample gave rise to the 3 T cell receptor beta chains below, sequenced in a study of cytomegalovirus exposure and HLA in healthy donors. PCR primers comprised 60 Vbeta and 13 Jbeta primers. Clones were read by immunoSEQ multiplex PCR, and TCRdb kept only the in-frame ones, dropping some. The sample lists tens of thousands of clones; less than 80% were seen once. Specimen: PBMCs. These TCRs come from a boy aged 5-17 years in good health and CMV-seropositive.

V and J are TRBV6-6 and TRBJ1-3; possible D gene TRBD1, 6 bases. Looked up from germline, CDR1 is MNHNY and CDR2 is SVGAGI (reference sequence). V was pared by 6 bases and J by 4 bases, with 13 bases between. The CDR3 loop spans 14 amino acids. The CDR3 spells CASREDSFGNTIYF. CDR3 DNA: TGTGCCAGCAGGGAGGACAGTTTCGGAAACACCATATATTTT.

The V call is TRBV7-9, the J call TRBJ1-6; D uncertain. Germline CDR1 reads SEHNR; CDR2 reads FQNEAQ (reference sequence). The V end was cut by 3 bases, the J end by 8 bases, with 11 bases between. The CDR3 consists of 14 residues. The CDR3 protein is CASSFPGMDSPLHF. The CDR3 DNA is TGTGCCAGCAGCTTCCCGGGGATGGATTCACCCCTCCACTTT.

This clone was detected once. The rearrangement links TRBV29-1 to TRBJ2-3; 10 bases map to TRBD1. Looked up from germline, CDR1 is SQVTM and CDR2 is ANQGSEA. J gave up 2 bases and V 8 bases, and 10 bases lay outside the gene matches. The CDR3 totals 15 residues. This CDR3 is CSPNIRQGATDTQYF. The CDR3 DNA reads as TGCAGCCCGAATATACGACAGGGGGCCACAGATACGCAGTATTTT.